What follows are 18 T cell receptor beta chains derived from one specimen sequenced in a study of tumor-infiltrating lymphocytes in primary liver carcinoma. From roughly 21-30 mg of unsorted bulk tissue, DNA and RNA were co-extracted together. Reverse transcription of around 500 ng total RNA with a constant-region primer produced TCR beta cDNA. Modified slightly, ARM-PCR produced TCR beta libraries over three nested multiplex PCR rounds. The first two PCR rounds, nine to ten cycles each, used TRBV1-TRBV30 forward primers and a C-beta reverse primer. MiXCR, run by TCRdb on the multiplex PCR reads, gives a single entry per CDR3 protein. The sample holds roughly 200,000 distinct CDR3 sequences, about 82% seen once. Material: tumor tissue from primary liver carcinoma. The receptors come from a man aged 35 to 55 with primary liver carcinoma and hepatitis B virus infection.

In the case of this clonotype: The junction departs from the called germline gene at one end, perhaps through a read error. V and J are TRBV4-1 and TRBJ2-2, with a possible D match to TRBD2 (6 bases). The germline gives CDR1 MGHRA, CDR2 YSYEKL. The CDR3 has 17 amino acids. CDR3: CASSQDREGANTGGLFF. CDR3 nucleotide sequence: TGCGCCAGCAGCCAAGATAGAGAGGGAGCGAACACCGGGGGGCTGTTTTTT.

This clonotype is a singleton in its sample. This chain joins TRBV7-2 and TRBJ1-2; 7 positions agree with TRBD1. The CDR3 has 16 amino acids. Germline V gene sequence: CDR1 SGHTA, CDR2 FQGNSA. V dropped 5 bases and J dropped 4; count of bases not matched to a gene: 13. The DNA for the CDR3 is TGTGCCAGCAGCCCTGAGACAGGGTGCGAGGCCTATGGCTACACCTTC. Translation: CASSPETGCEAYGYTF.

Details on this clonotype: Its ends do not fully match the called genes, so a read error is possible. The chain carries TRBV11-1 and TRBJ2-7; D remains ambiguous. Germline V gives CDR1 SGHAT, CDR2 FQDESV (reference sequence). The CDR3 is made up of 13 amino acids. CDR3 DNA sequence: TGTGCCAGCAGGGTGGAGCGATCCTACGAACAGTACTTC. It is translated as CASRVERSYEQYF.

In the case of this clonotype: Sequence at one end of the junction differs from germline and may be a read error. The chain links TRBV6-5 to TRBJ2-3; 7 nucleotides match TRBD2. Germline CDR1 and CDR2: MNHEY and SVGAGI. The CDR3 has 15 residues. CDR3 amino acids: CASNPGAAGTDTRYF. Written as DNA, the CDR3 is TGTGCCAGCAACCCAGGAGCAGCGGGAACAGATACGCGGTATTTT.

This clonotype was counted only a few times. At one end, the junction sequence differs from germline, possibly due to a read error. The genes are TRBV30 and TRBJ1-1; TRBD1 agrees at 9 bases. The CDR3 runs to 16 residues. Germline CDR1 is GTSNPN and CDR2 is SVGIG (reference sequence). The CDR3 sequence: CVWNPAGQGRATEAFF. The CDR3 DNA follows: TGTGTCTGGAACCCTGCGGGACAGGGAAGGGCCACTGAAGCTTTCTTT.

This clonotype occurred many times. The CDR3, as DNA: TGTGCCAGCAGCCAATCGGGCACCGGGGAGCTGTTTTTT. Its protein product is CASSQSGTGELFF. The chain is built from TRBV7-3 and TRBJ2-2; D unresolved. CDR1 SGHTA and CDR2 FQGTGA come from the germline V gene. Trimming shortened V by 5 bases and J by 4 bases, and 8 bases separated the two germline ends. CDR3 length equals 13 residues.

Worth noting for this clonotype: Compared with germline, one end of the junction differs, possibly owing to a read error. This chain links TRBV6-6 with TRBJ2-7, with D unclear. Germline loops: CDR1 MNHNY, CDR2 SVGAGI (reference sequence). CDR3 size: 15 residues. The CDR3 here is CASCYSSAAPFEQYF. CDR3 nucleotide sequence: TGTGCCAGCTGTTACTCGTCGGCGGCTCCCTTTGAGCAGTACTTC.

With regard to this clonotype: Given the absence of the conserved phenylalanine or tryptophan at the CDR3 end, a read error is likely. The DNA is omitted, as the CDR3 cannot be located on it reliably, and the CDR3 follows TCRdb's listing. The chain links TRBV5-1 to TRBJ2-1; the table's D call, TRBD2, has no DNA check behind it. The CDR3 length equals 13 residues, ends included. Germline V gives CDR1 SGHRS, CDR2 YFSETQ. CDR3 amino acids: CASSSVQDNERFY.

The sample holds many counts of this clonotype. V gene TRBV29-1 combines with J gene TRBJ2-7; D possibly corresponds to TRBD1 (6 bases). Germline V gene data show CDR1 as SQVTM and CDR2 as ANQGSEA. There are 14 residues in the CDR3. V lost 4 bases and J lost 3, with 16 bases in between. This CDR3 reads CSVVKTGTLYEQYF. CDR3 nucleotides: TGCAGCGTTGTAAAGACAGGAACGCTCTACGAGCAGTACTTC.

As concerns this clonotype: The junction differs from germline at one of its ends, possibly a read error. This sequence joins TRBV4-3 and TRBJ2-1; D is possibly TRBD1 (6 bases). The CDR3 has 17 residues. CDR1 LGHNA and CDR2 YSLEER come from the germline V gene. CDR3 nucleotides: TGCGCCAGCAGCCAAGATTTGGACCAGGGACATATCAATGAGCAGTCCTTC. As protein: CASSQDLDQGHINEQSF.

With respect to this clonotype: A junction end diverges from the germline sequence, so it may reflect a read error. The chain couples TRBV11-3 to TRBJ1-5; D gene uncertain. Germline CDR1 reads SGHNT; CDR2 reads YENEEA. The CDR3 contains 15 residues. This CDR3 reads CSSSLDLGMTQPQHF. CDR3 DNA sequence: TGTTCCAGCAGCTTAGATCTGGGGATGACTCAGCCCCAGCATTTT.

The chain joins TRBV5-6 to TRBJ2-2; perhaps TRBD2 as D (6 bases). V was pared by 0 bases and J by 4 bases, with 10 bases between. Germline V lookup: CDR1 SGHDT, CDR2 YYEEEE. The CDR3 has 15 residues. The chain's CDR3 is CASSLGKAGTGELFF. The CDR3 region has the DNA TGTGCCAGCAGCTTGGGAAAAGCGGGCACCGGGGAGCTGTTTTTT.

The table lists this clonotype with a count of one. Compared with germline, one end of the junction differs, possibly owing to a read error. The chain joins TRBV10-2 to TRBJ2-7; no firm D call. CDR1 WSHSY and CDR2 SAAADI come from the germline V gene. This CDR3 spans 11 amino acids. The DNA of the CDR3 is TGCGACAGCCGCCACCTCGAGAAGCAGTACTTC. Protein product: CDSRHLEKQYF.

Turning to this clonotype: Just one base apart from a much larger clone, this may be a read error. The chain couples TRBV7-3 to TRBJ2-1; perhaps TRBD1 as D (6 bases). The CDR3 has 13 amino acids. Trimming cost V 2 bases and J 7 bases, with 9 bases left between them. Germline V CDR1 and CDR2: SGHTA, FQGTGA. Written as DNA, the CDR3 is TGTGCCAGCAGCTTAGTGAGGGGGAATGAGCAGTTCTTC. Its translation is CASSLVRGNEQFF.

The chain employs TRBV5-4 and TRBJ2-5; D gene uncertain. Germline-derived CDR1 and CDR2 are SGHNT and YYREEE (reference sequence). V was pared by 1 base and J by 5 bases, with 6 bases between. The CDR3 contains 12 residues. The CDR3 is CASSLLRETQYF. CDR3 sequence (DNA): TGTGCCAGCAGCTTGCTGCGCGAGACCCAGTACTTC.

A word on this clonotype: A read error may produce the germline difference seen at one junction end. This chain uses TRBV14 with TRBJ2-7, with a possible D match to TRBD1 (5 bases). The CDR3 has 15 amino acids. The germline V gene has CDR1 SGHDN and CDR2 FVKESK. CDR3 sequence: CANSPDRVSAYEQYF. The CDR3 coding sequence is TGTGCCAACAGCCCCGACAGAGTATCGGCCTACGAGCAGTACTTC.

This clonotype occurred a few times. A much larger clone is a single base away; this may be a read error. The rearrangement uses TRBV5-4 and TRBJ1-1, with 8 bases fitting TRBD1. The CDR3 consists of 15 residues. Germline CDR1 and CDR2: SGHNT and YYREEE (reference sequence). The CDR3 DNA sequence: TGTGCCAGCAGCTACGGACAGGGTTTGGGCACTGAAGCTTACTTT. Translating it yields CASSYGQGLGTEAYF.

In regard to this clonotype: Its ends do not fully match the called genes, so a read error is possible. V gene TRBV14 combines with J gene TRBJ2-1, with 8 nucleotides matching TRBD2. CDR3 length: 16 residues. The V gene's germline CDR1 is SGHDN and CDR2 FVKESK. CDR3 nucleotide sequence: TGTACCAGCAGTGCCGTAGCGGGATGGGTAAACTATGAGCAGTTTTTC. It translates to CTSSAVAGWVNYEQFF. Drawing the rest from reference TRBV14 and TRBJ2-1, the complete variable domain is EAGVTQFPSHSVIEKGQTVTLRCDPISGHDNLYWYRRVMGKEIKFLLHFVKESKQDESGMPNNRFLAERTGGTYSTLKVQPAELEDSGVYFCTSSAVAGWVNYEQFFGPGTRLTVL.